This T cell receptor (beta chain) is from a study of monozygotic twins with inflammatory bowel disease. Study outcomes and limitations: Among IBD patients, TCRbeta diversity (inverse Simpson) was lower than in healthy co-twins. Researchers reported no repertoire similarity difference between concordant and discordant twins, possibly from limited power.

Per germline, CDR1 SSHAT and CDR2 FNYEAQ (reference sequence). This CDR3 contains 15 residues. A remark on this clonotype: The antigen is not known.

Eight separate reactions per sample yielded the cDNA. The template-switching step introduced UMIs that carried a 6-nucleotide sample barcode. TCRdb re-called the 5' RACE reads, yielding one record per CDR3 amino acid sequence without DNA. The sample table includes about 210,000 distinct CDR3 sequences. The sample taken for sequencing was blood. The TCR originated in a human donor with ulcerative colitis or Crohn's disease, or a healthy co-twin of an affected twin (not recorded which). The rearrangement uses TRBV7-7 and TRBJ2-3; TCRdb returns TRBD1, unconfirmable since there is no DNA. CDR3 residues: CASSPRPTGTDTQYF.